This T cell receptor beta chain was found in a study of T-cell memory formation after mild COVID-19. This clonotype occurred a few times. V was clipped by 8 bases and J by 3 bases; unmatched bases: 18. The CDR3 runs 17 residues. Per germline, CDR1 DFQATT and CDR2 SNEGSKA (reference sequence). TCRdb independently ran MiXCR on the 5' RACE reads; one entry per CDR3 protein. Of roughly 340,000 distinct CDR3 sequences listed, more than 15% are singletons. The gene calls are TRBV20-1 and TRBJ2-1; TRBD2 matches at 8 bases. This TCR derives from a man younger than 35 who had mild COVID-19 (a few samples of this study predate the infection). Cell type and time point are not known. Sequenced input: PBMCs or a T cell subset sorted from them (not recorded which). CDR3: CSPRGVAGGPHYNEQFF. The CDR3 bases are TGCAGTCCCAGGGGAGTGGCGGGGGGTCCCCACTACAATGAGCAGTTCTTC.